The 28 T cell receptor beta chains reported below all come from one sample, sequenced in a study of early T cells in non-severe SARS-CoV-2 infection. MiXCR, run by TCRdb on the 5' RACE reads, gives a single entry per CDR3 protein. The sample records more than 60,000 distinct CDR3 sequences, around 12% being singletons. This material consisted of whole blood, taken at baseline. The receptors here all came from an adult who was a healthcare worker with PCR-confirmed SARS-CoV-2 infection or an uninfected control (not recorded which).

This clonotype occurred a few times. The chain employs TRBV6-6 and TRBJ2-7, with a tentative D call TRBD1 (8 bases). Germline V lookup: CDR1 MNHNY, CDR2 SVGAGI (reference sequence). V was trimmed by 7 bases and J by 5 bases, leaving 21 bases between them. This CDR3 spans 15 amino acids. The CDR3 sequence: CASTRTGQGGHEQYF. The CDR3 nucleotides are TGTGCCAGCACCCGGACAGGGCAGGGAGGGCACGAGCAGTACTTC.

This clonotype was picked up one time. V gene TRBV29-1 combines with J gene TRBJ2-3, with 10 bases identical to TRBD1. Looked up from germline, CDR1 is SQVTM and CDR2 is ANQGSEA. The CDR3 contains 15 residues. J was trimmed by 6 bases and V by 6 bases; bases with no gene match: 12. CDR3 loop: CSVERTGGLGDTQYF. The CDR3 DNA follows: TGCAGCGTAGAACGGACAGGGGGGCTCGGGGATACGCAGTATTTT.

The chain is built from TRBV6-2 or TRBV6-3 and TRBJ1-6; D not certain. The CDR3 consists of 14 residues. Per the germline V gene, CDR1 is MNHEY and CDR2 is SVGEGT. Trimming left V 7 bases short and J 5 bases short, with 12 bases between. CDR3 sequence (DNA): TGTGCCAGCAAGACCCCCGAAGATAATTCACCCCTCCACTTT. It encodes CASKTPEDNSPLHF.

The rearrangement uses TRBV2 and TRBJ2-7, with no clear D. V lost 5 bases and J 3 bases, leaving 11 bases between the germline ends. This CDR3 is built from 13 residues. Germline CDR1 is SNHLY and CDR2 is FYNNEI. The CDR3 nucleotides read TGTGCCAGCAGTCGGGTTGGCTTCTACGAGCAGTACTTC. Its protein is CASSRVGFYEQYF.

This clonotype was observed a few times. The gene calls are TRBV20-1 and TRBJ1-3; D unclear. Germline V lookup: CDR1 DFQATT, CDR2 SNEGSKA (reference sequence). Trimming took off 6 bases at V and 0 bases at J, with 12 bases between the two ends. The CDR3 sequence is 14 residues long. The CDR3 protein is CSAPRPGSGNTIYF. The CDR3 bases are TGCAGTGCCCCCAGGCCAGGCTCTGGAAACACCATATATTTT.

The chain carries TRBV20-1 and TRBJ1-5; 10 bases align to TRBD1. After removal of 1 base from V and 9 bases from J, the junction contained 9 bases not matched to a gene. This CDR3 contains 15 residues. Germline V gives CDR1 DFQATT, CDR2 SNEGSKA (reference sequence). CDR3 amino acids: CSARGRQGALSPQHF. The CDR3 DNA reads as TGCAGTGCTAGAGGGAGACAGGGGGCTCTCTCGCCCCAGCATTTT.

J is TRBJ2-2 and V is TRBV18; a weak D match, TRBD1 (5 bases). The CDR3 is 15 amino acids. Trimming pared 3 bases from V and 0 bases from J, leaving 8 bases between. Germline V CDR1 and CDR2: KGHSH, LQKENI. CDR3 coding DNA: TGTGCCAGCTCACCGACAGCCACGAACACCGGGGAGCTGTTTTTT. Translated: CASSPTATNTGELFF.

This chain uses TRBV15 with TRBJ2-7, with TRBD2 as a possible D gene (5 bases). The CDR3 totals 14 residues. Germline CDR1 reads LNHNV; CDR2 reads YYDKDF (reference sequence). V was shortened by 0 bases and J by 4 bases, with 10 bases between the two germline ends. The CDR3 region has the DNA TGTGCCACCAGCAGAGAGGCAGAGGGATACGAGCAGTACTTC. Its translation: CATSREAEGYEQYF.

This clonotype was seen a few times. J is TRBJ2-2 and V is TRBV5-1, with D unclear. The CDR3 runs 14 residues. Trimming removed 6 bases at V and 0 bases at J, with 9 bases between. Germline CDR1 is SGHRS and CDR2 is YFSETQ. CDR3 amino acids: CASMWAANTGELFF. The CDR3 nucleotides read TGCGCCAGCATGTGGGCAGCGAACACCGGGGAGCTGTTTTTT. The complete variable domain, with remaining parts taken from reference TRBV5-1 and TRBJ2-2, reads KAGVTQTPRYLIKTRGQQVTLSCSPISGHRSVSWYQQTPGQGLQFLFEYFSETQRNKGNFPGRFSGRQFSNSRSEMNVSTLELGDSALYLCASMWAANTGELFFGEGSRLTVL.

This clonotype has more than one count but fewer than ten. The V call is TRBV11-1, the J call TRBJ2-1, with 7 bases matching TRBD1. The V segment lost 4 bases and the J segment 2 bases; nucleotides outside the gene matches: 5. The CDR3 is made up of 15 amino acids. Germline loops: CDR1 SGHAT, CDR2 FQDESV (reference sequence). CDR3: CASSSRQGPYNEQFF. CDR3 DNA: TGTGCCAGCAGCTCGCGACAGGGACCCTACAATGAGCAGTTCTTC.

The chain is built from TRBV5-5 and TRBJ2-3, with D perhaps TRBD2 (5 bases). Germline CDR1 and CDR2: SGHKS and YYEKEE (reference sequence). The ends were cut back, 4 bases at V and 6 bases at J, with 12 bases in the middle. The CDR3 is made up of 13 amino acids. In DNA, the CDR3 is TGTGCCAGCAGCATGGACTTGGCGGATACGCAGTATTTT. Protein product: CASSMDLADTQYF. Full variable domain (missing parts from reference TRBV5-5 and TRBJ2-3): DAGVTQSPTHLIKTRGQQVTLRCSPISGHKSVSWYQQVLGQGPQFIFQYYEKEERGRGNFPDRFSARQFPNYSSELNVNALLLGDSALYLCASSMDLADTQYFGPGTRLTVL.

In this sample, this clonotype turned up a few times. This chain joins TRBV4-1 and TRBJ1-3; D ambiguous. The germline V and J ends were trimmed by 1 base and 0 bases, with 13 bases remaining between them. The CDR3 covers 17 residues. CDR1 and CDR2 (germline): MGHRA, YSYEKL. The CDR3 loop reads CASSQVNPVPSGNTIYF. The CDR3, as DNA: TGCGCCAGCAGCCAAGTGAATCCTGTTCCCTCTGGAAACACCATATATTTT.

This clonotype has ten or more counts. The V and J genes are TRBV7-6 and TRBJ2-3; D perhaps matches TRBD2 (5 bases). CDR1 is SGHVS and CDR2 is FNYEAQ in the germline V gene. The CDR3 consists of 14 residues. V was shortened by 5 bases and J by 0 bases, with 9 bases between the two germline ends. The CDR3 coding sequence is TGTGCCAGCAGCACCCGGGAAAGCACAGATACGCAGTATTTT. Translating gives CASSTRESTDTQYF. The variable domain in full, with the rest retrieved from reference TRBV7-6 and TRBJ2-3, is GAGVSQSPRYKVTKRGQDVALRCDPISGHVSLYWYRQALGQGPEFLTYFNYEAQQDKSGLPNDRFSAERPEGSISTLTIQRTEQRDSAMYRCASSTRESTDTQYFGPGTRLTVL.

This clonotype was detected many times. This chain links TRBV12-3 or TRBV12-4 with TRBJ1-4; a possible D gene is TRBD1 (5 bases). V gave up 5 bases and J gave up 0 bases, with 16 bases separating them. The CDR3 has 17 residues. The CDR3 here is CASSPGFIGSTNEKLFF. In DNA, the CDR3 is TGTGCCAGCAGTCCAGGGTTCATCGGCTCAACTAATGAAAAACTGTTTTTT.

This clonotype was detected only a few times. J is TRBJ1-1 and V is TRBV9, with a possible D match to TRBD1 (5 bases). Trimming stripped 0 bases from V and 6 bases from J, with 9 bases between. The CDR3 contains 13 residues. Germline V gives CDR1 SGDLS, CDR2 YYNGEE. The chain's CDR3 is CASSVVGEAEAFF. The CDR3, as DNA: TGTGCCAGCAGCGTAGTGGGGGAAGCTGAAGCTTTCTTT.

The J gene is TRBJ2-5, the V gene TRBV2; D remains ambiguous. V lost 7 bases, J lost 5 bases, and 14 bases lay in between. The CDR3 is 13 residues long. From germline, CDR1 is SNHLY and CDR2 FYNNEI. The CDR3 DNA reads as TGTGCCAGCATTAAGCGATTCTACGAGACCCAGTACTTC. Translated, it gives CASIKRFYETQYF.

The J gene is TRBJ1-3, the V gene TRBV7-9, with a tentative D call TRBD1 (5 bases). The CDR3 has 15 residues. CDR1 SEHNR and CDR2 FQNEAQ come from the germline V gene (reference sequence). Trimming took 5 bases from V and 3 from J, leaving 14 bases between them. CDR3 DNA: TGTGCCAGCAGCCGTCAGGGCCCAGGTGGAAACACCATATATTTT. Amino acid sequence: CASSRQGPGGNTIYF.

This sequence joins TRBV28 and TRBJ2-7, with 10 nucleotides matching TRBD1. The trim removed 5 bases at V and 9 bases at J, leaving 16 bases unmatched. The CDR3 has 16 amino acids. CDR1 is MDHEN and CDR2 is SYDVKM in the germline V gene. CDR3 bases: TGTGCCAGCAGTCTACTCCGGGACAGGGGCCGAGTAGGGCAGTACTTC. It yields the protein CASSLLRDRGRVGQYF.

The table lists this clonotype with a few counts. The gene calls are TRBV7-8 and TRBJ2-7, with TRBD2 identical over 8 bases. The CDR3 length is 17 residues. Germline V gene data show CDR1 as SGHVS and CDR2 as FQNEAQ. J gave up 2 bases and V 4 bases, and 13 bases lay outside the gene matches. This CDR3 is CASSYEASGGPTYEQYF. CDR3 nucleotide sequence: TGTGCCAGCAGCTACGAAGCGAGCGGGGGCCCTACCTACGAGCAGTACTTC.

A few counts support this clonotype. Germline is not matched at one junction end, which may reflect a read error. The chain employs TRBV14 and TRBJ2-1, with D maybe TRBD2 (6 bases). CDR3 size: 12 residues. Germline CDR1 is SGHDN and CDR2 is FVKESK. This chain's CDR3 is CASSPQTWRVVF. The CDR3 nucleotides read TGTGCCAGCAGCCCCCAGACCTGGAGGGTGGTCTTC.

This clonotype was detected a few times. The gene calls are TRBV14 and TRBJ2-1; D uncertain. Germline CDR1 is SGHDN and CDR2 is FVKESK. The CDR3 is made up of 16 amino acids. Trimming left V 0 bases short and J 7 bases short, with 16 bases between. CDR3 in DNA: TGTGCCAGCAGCCAAGATACCCTTATCGGGTGGAATGAGCAGTTCTTC. This sequence encodes CASSQDTLIGWNEQFF.

This clonotype appeared a few times. This chain joins TRBV28 and TRBJ2-3; 9 bases match TRBD1. CDR1 is MDHEN, CDR2 SYDVKM, per germline. This CDR3 is built from 15 residues. The trim removed 6 bases at V and 7 bases at J, leaving 11 bases unmatched. The CDR3 nucleotides read TGTGCCAGCAGCTCCGAGGGACAGGGTGTAAATACGCAGTATTTT. Its protein is CASSSEGQGVNTQYF.

The chain links TRBV20-1 to TRBJ1-1; TRBD1 might be the D (5 bases). The CDR3 is 16 amino acids. In germline, CDR1 is DFQATT, CDR2 SNEGSKA (reference sequence). Trimming cost V 5 bases and J 1 base, with 20 bases left between them. CDR3 region: CSAPRAGWTRNTEAFF. DNA of the CDR3: TGCAGTGCTCCCAGGGCGGGCTGGACTAGGAACACTGAAGCTTTCTTT.

This chain joins TRBV5-4 and TRBJ2-3, with no clear D. The CDR3 runs 13 residues. The V end lost 0 bases, the J end lost 5 bases, and 7 bases lay between the germline ends. The germline V gene encodes CDR1 SGHNT and CDR2 YYREEE (reference sequence). The DNA for the CDR3 is TGTGCCAGCAGCTTGGCGATAGGAGATACGCAGTATTTT. Translation: CASSLAIGDTQYF.

This chain connects TRBV24-1 to TRBJ2-2, with 7 bases lining up with TRBD1. Germline V lookup: CDR1 KGHDR, CDR2 SFDVKD. The CDR3 sequence is 14 residues long. Losses at the gene ends were 7 bases for V and 4 bases for J; bases not matched to a gene: 5. The CDR3 is CATRDREPTGELFF. Here the CDR3 DNA reads TGTGCCACCAGAGACAGGGAGCCCACCGGGGAGCTGTTTTTT.

This clonotype was observed a handful of times. The chain employs TRBV20-1 and TRBJ2-1, with no clear D. Trimming cost V 5 bases and J 4 bases, with 6 bases left between them. Germline-derived CDR1 and CDR2 are DFQATT and SNEGSKA (reference sequence). This CDR3 contains 11 residues. The CDR3 DNA is TGCAGTGCTGGACCTTACAATGAGCAGTTCTTC. Encoded protein: CSAGPYNEQFF.

This clonotype has only a few counts. This chain uses TRBV7-9 with TRBJ1-1, with 9 bases lining up with TRBD1. This CDR3 is built from 16 residues. V gave up 4 bases and J gave up 0 bases; unmatched junction bases: 6. Germline loops: CDR1 SEHNR, CDR2 FQNEAQ (reference sequence). CDR3 nucleotides: TGTGCCAGCAGCTCATACAGGGGGCCCATGAACACTGAAGCTTTCTTT. The encoded protein is CASSSYRGPMNTEAFF. The variable domain in full, completed from reference TRBV7-9 and TRBJ1-1, reads DTGVSQNPRHKITKRGQNVTFRCDPISEHNRLYWYRQTLGQGPEFLTYFQNEAQLEKSRLLSDRFSAERPKGSFSTLEIQRTEQGDSAMYLCASSSYRGPMNTEAFFGQGTRLTVV.

CDR3 protein: CASSPRAYEQYF. CDR3 coding DNA: TGTGCCAGCAGCCCCCGGGCCTACGAGCAGTACTTC. The chain has TRBV11-2 and TRBJ2-7, with D unclear. CDR3 length: 12 amino acids. Per germline, CDR1 SGHAT and CDR2 FQNNGV. The V end was cut by 5 bases, the J end by 2 bases, with 7 bases between.